This is a list of T cell receptor beta chains from one sample in a study of T cells after yellow fever vaccination. TCRdb fed the 5' RACE reads into MiXCR, producing one record per CDR3 protein. The data contain hundreds of thousands of distinct CDR3 sequences, 9.5% to 15% of them singletons. The sequences come from CD4+ T cells sorted from PBMCs, collected 15 days after the yellow fever booster vaccination. Every receptor here comes from a young man who received the YFV17D yellow fever vaccine. Each CDR3 is given with its conserved first and last residue. The D gene is left open where the match is weak. Clone size appears in some rows only: once, few, many, or a class for an expanded clone.

many	TRBD1	TRBJ1-5	TRBV6-5	CASSDRESQPQHF	TGTGCCAGCAGTGACAGGGAGTCGCAGCCCCAGCATTTT
many	.	TRBJ2-4	TRBV4-3	CASSRGLGNIQYF	TGCGCCAGCAGCCGGGGGCTTGGGAACATTCAGTACTTC
few	.	TRBJ1-1	TRBV5-6	CASSFQGRNTEAFF	TGTGCCAGCAGCTTCCAGGGTCGTAACACTGAAGCTTTCTTT
.	TRBD2	TRBJ2-1	TRBV7-9	CASSSRLAGAVDNEQFF	TGTGCCAGCAGCTCCCGACTAGCGGGGGCTGTAGACAATGAGCAGTTCTTC
few	.	TRBJ1-3	TRBV10-3	CATRPSSANTIYF	TGTGCCACAAGGCCGTCCTCTGCAAACACCATATATTTT
many	TRBD1	TRBJ2-1	TRBV27	CASSWDREVNEQFF	TGTGCCAGCAGTTGGGACAGGGAGGTGAATGAGCAGTTCTTC
.	.	TRBJ1-2	TRBV9	CASSEAPGGYGYTF	TGTGCCAGCAGCGAGGCCCCTGGGGGGTATGGCTACACCTTC
.	.	TRBJ1-5	TRBV20-1	CSAPTDHGSFSNQPQHF	TGCAGTGCCCCAACCGACCATGGGTCGTTTAGCAATCAGCCCCAGCATTTT
many	.	TRBJ2-2	TRBV5-1	CASSDDRRTGELFF	TGCGCCAGCAGCGACGACAGGCGCACCGGGGAGCTGTTTTTT
.	.	TRBJ1-2	TRBV28	CASSLTVTYGYTF	TGTGCCAGCAGTTTGACAGTTACCTATGGCTACACCTTC
many	TRBD1	TRBJ1-1	TRBV6-6	CASMSTGRNTEAFF	TGTGCCAGCATGTCGACAGGGAGGAACACTGAAGCTTTCTTT
.	.	TRBJ1-2	TRBV28	CASSFPRARNYGYTF	TGTGCCAGCAGTTTCCCCAGGGCCCGCAACTATGGCTACACCTTC
.	TRBD1	TRBJ2-3	TRBV28	CASSSAGTDTDTQYF	TGTGCCAGCAGTTCTGCCGGGACAGACACAGATACGCAGTATTTT
few	TRBD2	TRBJ2-7	TRBV9	CASSSRGFSYEQYF	TGTGCCAGCAGCTCGCGGGGGTTCTCCTACGAGCAGTACTTC
.	TRBD2	TRBJ2-5	TRBV20-1	CSARRGGGPGETQYF	TGCAGTGCTCGGCGGGGGGGCGGGCCCGGGGAGACCCAGTACTTC
few	TRBD2	TRBJ2-5	TRBV19	CASSIREAGETQYF	TGTGCCAGTAGTATCCGGGAGGCGGGGGAGACCCAGTACTTC
.	.	TRBJ2-6	TRBV28	CASSPFPVANVLTF	TGTGCCAGCAGTCCCTTCCCTGTCGCCAACGTCCTGACTTTC
few	TRBD1	TRBJ2-2	TRBV28	CASTLGQGTGELFF	TGTGCCAGCACCCTGGGACAGGGAACCGGGGAGCTGTTTTTT
few	.	TRBJ2-1	TRBV12-3/TRBV12-4	CASSLGRVGEQFF	TGTGCCAGCAGTCTGGGGCGGGTAGGTGAGCAGTTCTTC
few	TRBD2	TRBJ2-5	TRBV6-5	CASSYWGGGAQETQYF	TGTGCCAGCAGTTACTGGGGCGGGGGGGCCCAGGAGACCCAGTACTTC
few	TRBD2	TRBJ2-4	TRBV23-1	CASIGPSGGENAKNIQYF	TGCGCCAGCATTGGACCTAGCGGGGGGGAAAACGCCAAAAACATTCAGTACTTC
.	.	TRBJ2-2	TRBV2	CASTGGGNTGELFF	TGTGCCAGCACCGGGGGTGGAAACACCGGGGAGCTGTTTTTT
.	.	TRBJ2-5	TRBV10-2	CASSATVETQYF	TGCGCCAGCAGCGCCACCGTAGAGACCCAGTACTTC
few	TRBD2	TRBJ2-3	TRBV5-5	CASSWRLAGGMRTDTQYF	TGTGCCAGCAGCTGGAGACTAGCGGGGGGAATGAGGACAGATACGCAGTATTTT
.	TRBD1	TRBJ2-3	TRBV18	CASSTDRSISTDTQYF	TGTGCCAGCTCAACGGACAGGTCCATATCCACAGATACGCAGTATTTT
.	.	TRBJ1-4	TRBV4-3	CASRLQRDLTNEKLFF	TGCGCCAGCAGATTACAGCGGGATTTAACTAATGAAAAACTGTTTTTT
few	.	TRBJ2-3	TRBV4-3	CASSQERGRPDTQYF	TGCGCCAGCAGCCAAGAACGGGGCCGCCCAGATACGCAGTATTTT
many	.	TRBJ2-6	TRBV28	CASRSQFIGANVLTF	TGTGCCAGCAGGTCCCAGTTTATAGGGGCCAACGTCCTGACTTTC
many	TRBD2	TRBJ2-3	TRBV24-1	CATSDARLAVTDTQYF	TGTGCCACCAGTGATGCAAGACTAGCGGTGACAGATACGCAGTATTTT
.	TRBD1	TRBJ1-2	TRBV19	CASRTGDGYTF	TGTGCCAGTCGGACAGGGGATGGCTACACCTTC
few	.	TRBJ2-3	TRBV24-1	CATSDRVDTQYF	TGTGCCACCAGTGATCGGGTAGATACGCAGTATTTT
few	.	TRBJ2-3	TRBV20-1	CSARNTSLHTQYF	TGCAGTGCTAGGAATACTAGTCTACATACGCAGTATTTT